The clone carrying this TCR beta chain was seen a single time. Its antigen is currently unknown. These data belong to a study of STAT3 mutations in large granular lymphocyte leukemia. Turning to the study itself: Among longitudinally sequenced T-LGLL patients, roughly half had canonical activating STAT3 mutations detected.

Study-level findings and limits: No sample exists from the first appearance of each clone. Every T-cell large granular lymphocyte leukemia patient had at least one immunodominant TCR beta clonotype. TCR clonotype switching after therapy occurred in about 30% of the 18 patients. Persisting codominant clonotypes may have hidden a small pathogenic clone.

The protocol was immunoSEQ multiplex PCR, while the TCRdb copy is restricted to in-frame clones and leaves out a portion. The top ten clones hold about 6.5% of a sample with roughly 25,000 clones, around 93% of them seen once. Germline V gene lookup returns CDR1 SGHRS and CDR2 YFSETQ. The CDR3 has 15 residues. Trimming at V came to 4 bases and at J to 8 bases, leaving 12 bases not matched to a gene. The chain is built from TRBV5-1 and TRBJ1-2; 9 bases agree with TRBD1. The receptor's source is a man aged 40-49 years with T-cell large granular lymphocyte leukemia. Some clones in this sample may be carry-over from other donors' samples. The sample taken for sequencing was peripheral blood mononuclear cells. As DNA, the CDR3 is TGCGCCAGCAGCCTGACAGGGGGAAACCTCCTGGGCTACACCTTC. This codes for CASSLTGGNLLGYTF.